The clone carrying this TCR beta chain has a count of ten or more. Its antigen is not known. CDR1 DFQATT and CDR2 SNEGSKA come from the germline V gene (reference sequence). This CDR3 is 16 amino acids long. Trimming took off 0 bases at V and 6 bases at J, with 18 bases between the two ends. Using RNA template, CDR3s of TCR alpha and beta were amplified with iRepertoire arm-PCR. Tissue mRNA or PBMC total RNA, 100-400 ng, went into one-step reverse transcription and amplification. TCRdb reprocessed the multiplex PCR reads via MiXCR and lists one record per CDR3 protein. The data show some 100,000 distinct CDR3 sequences, with 25% to 30% seen just once and roughly a third held by the top ten. This sample stems from a study of glioma-infiltrating T cells. General study findings and limits: Tissue-blood divergence was below expectation in non-neoplastic patients, above in gliomas. Very few CDR3 sequences were shared between tissue and blood.

This TCR derives from a human donor with low-grade glioma or glioblastoma, undergoing nonglioma brain surgery, or in good health (not recorded which). The sequencing sample was made of glioma tissue, nonneoplastic brain tissue, or PBMCs (not recorded which). This sequence joins TRBV20-1 and TRBJ2-1; the D gene could be TRBD1 or TRBD2 (7 bases each). For the CDR3, the DNA is TGCAGTGCTAGAGATCACGGGGGGACAGACTTCAATGAGCAGTTCTTC. This encodes CSARDHGGTDFNEQFF.